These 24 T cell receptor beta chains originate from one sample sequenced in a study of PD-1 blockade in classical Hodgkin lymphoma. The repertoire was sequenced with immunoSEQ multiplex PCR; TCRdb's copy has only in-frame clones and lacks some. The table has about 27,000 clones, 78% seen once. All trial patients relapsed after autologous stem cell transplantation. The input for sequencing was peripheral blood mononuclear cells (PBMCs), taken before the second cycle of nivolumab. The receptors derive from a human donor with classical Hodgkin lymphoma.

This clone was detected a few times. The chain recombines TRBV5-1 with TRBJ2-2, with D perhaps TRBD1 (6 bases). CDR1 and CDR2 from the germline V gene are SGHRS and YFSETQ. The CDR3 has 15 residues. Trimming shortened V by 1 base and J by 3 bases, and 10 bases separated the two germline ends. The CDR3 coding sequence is TGCGCCAGCAGCTTGACAGGGTTGGACACCGGGGAGCTGTTTTTT. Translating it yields CASSLTGLDTGELFF.

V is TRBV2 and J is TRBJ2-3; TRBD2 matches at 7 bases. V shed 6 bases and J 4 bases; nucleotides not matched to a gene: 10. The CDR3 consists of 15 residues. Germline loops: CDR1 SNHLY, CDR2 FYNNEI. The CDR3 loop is CASSLGTTLPDTQYF. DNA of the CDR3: TGTGCCAGCAGCCTCGGGACTACGCTCCCAGATACGCAGTATTTT.

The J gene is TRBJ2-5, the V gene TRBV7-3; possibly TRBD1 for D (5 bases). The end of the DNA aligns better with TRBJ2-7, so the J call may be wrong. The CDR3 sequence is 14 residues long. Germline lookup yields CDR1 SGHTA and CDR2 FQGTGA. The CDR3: CASSLGQGRYEQYF. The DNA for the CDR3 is TGTGCCAGCAGCTTAGGGCAGGGAAGGTACGAGCAGTACTTC.

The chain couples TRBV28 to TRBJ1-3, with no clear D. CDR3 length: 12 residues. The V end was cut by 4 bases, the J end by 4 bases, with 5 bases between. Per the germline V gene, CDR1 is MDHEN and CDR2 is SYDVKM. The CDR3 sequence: CASSSPGNTIYF. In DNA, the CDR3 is TGTGCCAGCAGTTCCCCCGGAAACACCATATATTTT.

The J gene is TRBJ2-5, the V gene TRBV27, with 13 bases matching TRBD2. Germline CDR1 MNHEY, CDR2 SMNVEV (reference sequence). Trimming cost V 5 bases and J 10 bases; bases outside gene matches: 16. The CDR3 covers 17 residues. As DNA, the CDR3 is TGTGCCAGCAGTCAAACTAGCGGGGGGGCCGTTAGGCTTCTCCAGTACTTC. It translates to CASSQTSGGAVRLLQYF.

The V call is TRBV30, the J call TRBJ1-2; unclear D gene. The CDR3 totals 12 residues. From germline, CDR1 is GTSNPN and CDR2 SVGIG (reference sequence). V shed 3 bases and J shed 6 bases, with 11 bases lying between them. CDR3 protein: CAWRERRDGYTF. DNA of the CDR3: TGTGCCTGGAGAGAAAGGAGGGATGGCTACACCTTC.

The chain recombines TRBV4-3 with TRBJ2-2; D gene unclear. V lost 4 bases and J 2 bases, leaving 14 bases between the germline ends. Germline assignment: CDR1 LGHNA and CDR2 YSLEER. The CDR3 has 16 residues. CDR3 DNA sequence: TGCGCCAGCAGCCTCCACCGATTCGTAAACACCGGGGAGCTGTTTTTT. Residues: CASSLHRFVNTGELFF.

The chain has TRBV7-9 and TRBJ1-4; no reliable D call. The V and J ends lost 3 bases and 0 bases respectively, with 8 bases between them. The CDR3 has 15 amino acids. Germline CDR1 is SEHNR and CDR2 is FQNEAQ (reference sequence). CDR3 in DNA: TGTGCCAGCAGCTTCCCCAGCACAACTAATGAAAAACTGTTTTTT. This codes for CASSFPSTTNEKLFF.

The CDR3 coding sequence is TGTGCCATCAGTGAGTCGAGGTTTAGCTCTGGAAACACCATATATTTT. Translated, it gives CAISESRFSSGNTIYF. The chain employs TRBV10-3 and TRBJ1-3, with D unresolved. The CDR3 sequence is 16 residues long. V lost 0 bases and J 0 bases, leaving 9 bases between the germline ends. Germline V CDR1 and CDR2: ENHRY, SYGVKD.

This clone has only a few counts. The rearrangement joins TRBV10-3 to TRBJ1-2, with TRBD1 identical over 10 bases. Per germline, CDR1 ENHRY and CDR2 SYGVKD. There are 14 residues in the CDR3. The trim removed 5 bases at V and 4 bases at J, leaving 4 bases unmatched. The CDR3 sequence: CAISLDRGSYGYTF. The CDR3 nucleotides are TGTGCCATCAGTTTGGACAGGGGGAGCTATGGCTACACCTTC.

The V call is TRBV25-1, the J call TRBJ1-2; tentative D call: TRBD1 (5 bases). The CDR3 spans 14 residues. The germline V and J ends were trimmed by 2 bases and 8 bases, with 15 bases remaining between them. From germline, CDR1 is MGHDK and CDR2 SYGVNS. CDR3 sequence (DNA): TGTGCCAGCAGTGAACCCGGAATCCGGGGCGGCTACACCTTC. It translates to CASSEPGIRGGYTF.

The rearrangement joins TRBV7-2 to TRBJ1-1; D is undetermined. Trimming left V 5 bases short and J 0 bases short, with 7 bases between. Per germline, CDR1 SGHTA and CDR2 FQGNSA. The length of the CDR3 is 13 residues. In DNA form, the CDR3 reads TGTGCCAGCAGCGACGGGGTGAACACTGAAGCTTTCTTT. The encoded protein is CASSDGVNTEAFF.

The CDR3 coding sequence is TGTGCCATCAGTGGACAGGGGGTCTACGAGCAGTACTTC. This gives the protein CAISGQGVYEQYF. The chain is built from TRBV10-3 and TRBJ2-7, with 9 bases matching TRBD1. Germline trimming cut 4 bases from V and 3 bases from J; bases unmatched to any gene: 1. Germline values: CDR1 ENHRY, CDR2 SYGVKD. CDR3 length: 13 amino acids.

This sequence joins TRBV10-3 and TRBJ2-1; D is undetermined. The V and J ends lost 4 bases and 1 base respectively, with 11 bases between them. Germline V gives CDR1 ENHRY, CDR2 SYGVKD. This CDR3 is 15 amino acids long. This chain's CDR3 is CAISAAEYSYNEQFF. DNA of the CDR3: TGTGCCATCAGTGCTGCGGAATATTCCTACAATGAGCAGTTCTTC.

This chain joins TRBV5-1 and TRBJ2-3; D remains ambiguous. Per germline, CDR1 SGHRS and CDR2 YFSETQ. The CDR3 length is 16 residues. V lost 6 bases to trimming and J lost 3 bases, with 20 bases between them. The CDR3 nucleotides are TGCGCCAGCACCCCAGGTATAAGTATGGGAACAGATACGCAGTATTTT. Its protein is CASTPGISMGTDTQYF.

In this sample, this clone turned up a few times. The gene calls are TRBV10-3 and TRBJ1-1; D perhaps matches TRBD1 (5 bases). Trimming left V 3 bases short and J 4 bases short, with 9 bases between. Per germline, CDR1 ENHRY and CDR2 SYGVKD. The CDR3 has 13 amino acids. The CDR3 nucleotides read TGTGCCATCAGTGACCAGGGTTCCACTGAAGCTTTCTTT. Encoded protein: CAISDQGSTEAFF.

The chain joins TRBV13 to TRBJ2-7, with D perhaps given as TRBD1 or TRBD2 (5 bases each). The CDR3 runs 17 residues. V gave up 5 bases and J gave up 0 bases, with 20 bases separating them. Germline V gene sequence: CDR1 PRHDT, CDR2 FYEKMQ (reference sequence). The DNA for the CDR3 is TGTGCCAGCAGCACCTGGAGGTCGGAAAGGGGCTCCTACGAGCAGTACTTC. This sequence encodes CASSTWRSERGSYEQYF.

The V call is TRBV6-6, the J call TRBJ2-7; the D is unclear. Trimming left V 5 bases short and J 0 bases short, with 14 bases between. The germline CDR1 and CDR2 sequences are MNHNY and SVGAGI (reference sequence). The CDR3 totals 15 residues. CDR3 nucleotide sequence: TGTGCCAGCAGTAAAGCAGGCGAAAGCTCCTACGAGCAGTACTTC. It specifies CASSKAGESSYEQYF.

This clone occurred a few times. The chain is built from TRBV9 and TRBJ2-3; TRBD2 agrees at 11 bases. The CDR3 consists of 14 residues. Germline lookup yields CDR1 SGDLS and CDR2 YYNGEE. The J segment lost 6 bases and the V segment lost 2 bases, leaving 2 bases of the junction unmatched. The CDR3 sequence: CASSVSGGADTQYF. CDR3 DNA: TGTGCCAGCAGCGTTAGCGGGGGGGCCGATACGCAGTATTTT.

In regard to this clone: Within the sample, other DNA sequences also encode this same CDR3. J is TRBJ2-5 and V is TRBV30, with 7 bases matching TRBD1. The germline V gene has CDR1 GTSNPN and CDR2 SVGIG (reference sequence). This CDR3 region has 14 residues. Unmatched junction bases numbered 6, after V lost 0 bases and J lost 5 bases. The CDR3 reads CAWSVGGGRETQYF. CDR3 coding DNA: TGTGCCTGGAGTGTAGGGGGCGGTCGGGAGACCCAGTACTTC.

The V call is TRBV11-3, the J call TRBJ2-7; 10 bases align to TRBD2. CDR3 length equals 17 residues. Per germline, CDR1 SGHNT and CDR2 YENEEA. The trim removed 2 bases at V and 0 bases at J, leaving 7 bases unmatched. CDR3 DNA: TGTGCCAGCAGCTTACGTAGCGGGGGGCCCAGCTCCTACGAGCAGTACTTC. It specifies CASSLRSGGPSSYEQYF.

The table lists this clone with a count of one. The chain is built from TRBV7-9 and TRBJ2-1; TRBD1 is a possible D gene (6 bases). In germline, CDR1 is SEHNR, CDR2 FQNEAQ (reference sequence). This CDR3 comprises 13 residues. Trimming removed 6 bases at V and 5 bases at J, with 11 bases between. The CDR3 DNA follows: TGTGCCAGCAGTTACAACAGGGACAATGAGCAGTTCTTC. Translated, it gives CASSYNRDNEQFF.

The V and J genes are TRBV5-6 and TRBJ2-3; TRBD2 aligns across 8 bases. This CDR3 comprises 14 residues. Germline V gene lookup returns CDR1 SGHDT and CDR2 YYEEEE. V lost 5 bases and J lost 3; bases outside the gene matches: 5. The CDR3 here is CASRSSGGTDTQYF. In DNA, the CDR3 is TGTGCCAGCAGATCCAGCGGGGGTACAGATACGCAGTATTTT.

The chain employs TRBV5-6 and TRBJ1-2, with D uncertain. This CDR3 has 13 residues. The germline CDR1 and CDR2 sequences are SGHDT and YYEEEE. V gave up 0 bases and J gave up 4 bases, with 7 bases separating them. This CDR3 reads CASSLGFSYGYTF. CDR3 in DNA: TGTGCCAGCAGCTTGGGCTTCAGCTATGGCTACACCTTC.